This entry is about one T cell receptor beta chain. The CDR3 has 18 residues. Germline V gives CDR1 SGHNT, CDR2 YYREEE (reference sequence). The trim removed 2 bases at V and 6 bases at J, leaving 13 bases unmatched. Sequencing used immunoSEQ multiplex PCR; TCRdb keeps in-frame clones, though not all of them. The sample records 150,000 to 200,000 clones, around 80% being singletons. The sample comes from a study of blood T cell repertoires in COVID-19. In terms of age and location, participants ranged from about 18 to 89 years and lived in about 25 US areas. The chain carries TRBV5-4 and TRBJ2-2; 10 bases fit TRBD2. The sequenced sample was PBMCs or T cells enriched from blood (not recorded which). This receptor was taken from a man aged 35 to 55 who had recovered from COVID-19. Here the CDR3 DNA reads TGTGCCAGCAGCTTCCTCCAGGGAACTAGCGGGGTGGCCGGGGAGCTGTTTTTT. Translating it yields CASSFLQGTSGVAGELFF.